One sample yielded the 3 T cell receptor beta chains listed below, sequenced in a study of human T cells and chemical hapten exposure (dated by TCRdb to about 2021). Libraries were constructed by RACE. Instrument used: NextSeq 500. TCRdb reanalyzed the raw reads on its own, using fastp at Q25 for trimming and MiXCR for clone calling, and kept in-frame beta chains. One record per CDR3 amino acid sequence lists the most common genes and DNA. A total of 75,000 to 95,000 distinct CDR3 sequences appear in this sample, approximately 11% of them only once. The ten largest clones add up to more than 2% of the sample. The time point label for this specimen denotes: patch test 2, 6 weeks after DPC sensitization. This sample's treatment or condition label indicates: therapeutic diphenylcyclopropenone sensitization with weekly scalp DPC. The material sequenced was whole blood, taken in connection with sensitization to the hapten diphenylcyclopropenone (DPC). These receptors all stem from a man in his forties with alopecia areata. Some clones in this sample may be carry-over from other donors' samples.

This clonotype turned up a few times. The V gene is TRBV5-1, the J gene TRBJ2-3; D gene uncertain. Trimming left V 0 bases short and J 2 bases short, with 10 bases between. This CDR3 region has 15 residues. Germline V lookup: CDR1 SGHRS, CDR2 YFSETQ. Here the CDR3 DNA reads TGCGCCAGCAGCTTGGAGAGGTCAGCCACAGATACGCAGTATTTT. Translated, it gives CASSLERSATDTQYF.

In its sample, this clonotype was seen a few times. The V gene is TRBV29-1, the J gene TRBJ2-5, with a possible D match to TRBD1 (7 bases). CDR1 SQVTM and CDR2 ANQGSEA come from the germline V gene. Between the trimmed V and J ends, which lost 6 bases and 0 bases, there was a span of 20 bases. This CDR3 has 16 amino acids. CDR3: CSVSGGGASDQETQYF. DNA of the CDR3: TGCAGCGTGAGTGGAGGGGGCGCTTCCGACCAAGAGACCCAGTACTTC.

V usage is TRBV5-1 and J usage is TRBJ2-3; 7 bases fit TRBD2. V lost 2 bases, J lost 5 bases, and 14 bases stayed unmatched. Per the germline V gene, CDR1 is SGHRS and CDR2 is YFSETQ. The CDR3 sequence is 17 residues long. The CDR3 nucleotides read TGCGCCAGCAGCTTTCGGCCCAGCGGGGCTAGTATAGATACGCAGTATTTT. Encoded protein: CASSFRPSGASIDTQYF.